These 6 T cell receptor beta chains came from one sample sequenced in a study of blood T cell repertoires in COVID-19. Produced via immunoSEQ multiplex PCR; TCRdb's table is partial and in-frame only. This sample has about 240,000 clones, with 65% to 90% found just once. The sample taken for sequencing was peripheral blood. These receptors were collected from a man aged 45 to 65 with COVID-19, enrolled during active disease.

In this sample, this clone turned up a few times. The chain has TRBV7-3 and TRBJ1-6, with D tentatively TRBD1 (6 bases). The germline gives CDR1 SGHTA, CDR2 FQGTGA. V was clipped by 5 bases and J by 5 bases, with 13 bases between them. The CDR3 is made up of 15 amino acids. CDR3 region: CASSLGGADNSPLHF. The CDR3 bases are TGTGCCAGCAGCCTAGGGGGGGCGGATAATTCACCCCTCCACTTT. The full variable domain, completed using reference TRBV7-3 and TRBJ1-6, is GAGVSQTPSNKVTEKGKYVELRCDPISGHTALYWYRQSLGQGPEFLIYFQGTGAADDSGLPNDRFFAVRPEGSVSTLKIQRTERGDSAVYLCASSLGGADNSPLHFGNGTRLTVT.

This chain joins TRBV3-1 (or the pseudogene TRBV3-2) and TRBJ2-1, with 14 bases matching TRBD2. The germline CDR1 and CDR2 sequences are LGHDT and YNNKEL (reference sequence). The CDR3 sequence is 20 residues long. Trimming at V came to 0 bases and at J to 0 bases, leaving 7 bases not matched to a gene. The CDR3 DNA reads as TGTGCCAGCAGCCAAGAAAATCGGACTAGCGGGGGGAACTCCTACAATGAGCAGTTCTTC. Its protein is CASSQENRTSGGNSYNEQFF.

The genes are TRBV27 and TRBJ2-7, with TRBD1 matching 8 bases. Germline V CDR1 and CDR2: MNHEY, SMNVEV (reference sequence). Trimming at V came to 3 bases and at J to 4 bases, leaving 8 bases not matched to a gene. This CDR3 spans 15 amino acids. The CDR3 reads CASSFRSDRVYEQYF. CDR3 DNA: TGTGCCAGCAGTTTCAGGTCGGACAGGGTATACGAGCAGTACTTC.

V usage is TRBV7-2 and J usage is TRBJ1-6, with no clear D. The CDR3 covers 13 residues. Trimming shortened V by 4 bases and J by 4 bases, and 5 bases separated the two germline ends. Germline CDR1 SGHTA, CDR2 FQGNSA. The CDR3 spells CASSSRYNSPLHF. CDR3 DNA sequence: TGTGCCAGCAGCTCGAGATATAATTCACCCCTCCACTTT.

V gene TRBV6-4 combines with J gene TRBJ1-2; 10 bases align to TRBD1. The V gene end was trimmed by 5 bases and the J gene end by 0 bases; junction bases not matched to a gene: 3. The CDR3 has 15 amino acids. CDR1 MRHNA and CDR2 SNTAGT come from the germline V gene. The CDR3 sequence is CASSQGQGANYGYTF. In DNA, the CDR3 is TGTGCCAGCAGTCAAGGACAGGGGGCTAACTATGGCTACACCTTC.

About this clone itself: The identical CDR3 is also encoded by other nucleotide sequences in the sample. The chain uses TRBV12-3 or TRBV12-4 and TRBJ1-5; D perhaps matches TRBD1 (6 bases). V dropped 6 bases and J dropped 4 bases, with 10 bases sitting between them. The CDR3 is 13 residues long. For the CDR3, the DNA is TGTGCCAGCAGCTTGGACAGAAATCAGCCCCAGCATTTT. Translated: CASSLDRNQPQHF.